The rows below give T cell receptor beta chains drawn from one sample of a study of early T cells in non-severe SARS-CoV-2 infection. MiXCR was run by TCRdb on the 5' RACE reads, yielding one entry per CDR3 protein. The sample lists 43,000 or so distinct CDR3 sequences, under 7.5% seen once, with approximately 8% in the top ten. The specimen was whole blood. These receptors all come from an adult who was a healthcare worker with PCR-confirmed SARS-CoV-2 infection or an uninfected control (not recorded which). CDR3s include the opening cysteine and the closing phenylalanine or tryptophan. The D gene is left open where the match is weak. Size is stated for part of the rows, as once, few or many counts, or as a class when the clone is expanded.

d_call,clone_size,v_call,j_call,cdr3_length,cdr3_nt,cdr3_aa
NA,many,TRBV13,TRBJ1-4,12,TGTGCCAGCAGCTTGACCACAGGAAAACTGTTTTTT,CASSLTTGKLFF
TRBD2,NA,TRBV7-9,TRBJ2-3,17,TGTGCCAGCAGCTTAGCGCGGGGCGGGGGTACCCCAGATACGCAGTATTTT,CASSLARGGGTPDTQYF
NA,many,TRBV20-1,TRBJ1-3,15,TGCAGTGCTAGAGCCACAGCCCTCTCTGGAAACACCATATATTTT,CSARATALSGNTIYF
NA,NA,TRBV27,TRBJ2-3,14,TGTGCCAGCAGCCTACGGTATGGGGGAGATACGCAGTATTTT,CASSLRYGGDTQYF
TRBD1,few,TRBV28,TRBJ2-1,15,TGTGCCAGCAGTTTATGGGGACAGGTCAGTTTCGAGCAGTTCTTC,CASSLWGQVSFEQFF
NA,few,TRBV7-7,TRBJ2-5,15,TGTGCCAGCAGCTTAGGGGCTGCGCTTACGGAGACCCAGTACTTC,CASSLGAALTETQYF
TRBD2,few,TRBV20-1,TRBJ2-4,15,TGCAGTGCTAACCGGGGGGAAATAGCCAAAAACATTCAGTACTTC,CSANRGEIAKNIQYF
NA,few,TRBV7-2,TRBJ2-1,16,TGTGCCAGCAGCTTTCAGCCGGGGGGACACAATGTGGAGCAGTTCTTC,CASSFQPGGHNVEQFF
NA,few,TRBV4-3,TRBJ1-4,18,TGCGCCAGCAGCCAAGACGCAGGTCGGGGGCAAATTAATGAAAAACTGTTTTTT,CASSQDAGRGQINEKLFF
NA,many,TRBV4-3,TRBJ1-2,14,TGCGCCAGCAGCCAACTAGGCAGGGACAACGGCTACACCTTC,CASSQLGRDNGYTF
NA,many,TRBV30,TRBJ1-1,13,TGTGCCTGGAGTGTCATCTTGGACACTGAAGCTTTCTTT,CAWSVILDTEAFF
NA,NA,TRBV12-3/TRBV12-4,TRBJ2-1,13,TGTGCCAGCAGTTTACAGGGGACGGGTGAGCAGTTCTTC,CASSLQGTGEQFF
NA,NA,TRBV7-9,TRBJ1-6,15,TGTGCCAGCAGCTTTAATCTGGGCGATAATTCACCCCTCCACTTT,CASSFNLGDNSPLHF
NA,many,TRBV9,TRBJ1-5,15,TGTGCCAGCAGCGTAGGACCTTATAGCAATCAGCCCCAGCATTTT,CASSVGPYSNQPQHF
NA,many,TRBV6-1,TRBJ2-1,15,TGTGCCAGCAAAGGGCAGGGGTTATCCTACAATGAGCAGTTCTTC,CASKGQGLSYNEQFF
TRBD2,few,TRBV2,TRBJ2-2,17,TGTGCCAGCAGTGACCAACTAGCGGCGGGGGCATTCGGGGAGCTGTTTTTT,CASSDQLAAGAFGELFF
NA,many,TRBV29-1,TRBJ1-1,13,TGCAGCGTGGACCTCGGGGCCAACACTGAAGCTTTCTTT,CSVDLGANTEAFF
TRBD1,NA,TRBV19,TRBJ2-3,17,TGTGCCAGTAGTATATACATGACAGGGGGCGAGACAGATACGCAGTATTTT,CASSIYMTGGETDTQYF
NA,few,TRBV6-5,TRBJ1-2,12,TGTGCCACCGCAACAGAGAACTATGGCTACACCTTC,CATATENYGYTF
NA,NA,TRBV6-2/TRBV6-3,TRBJ1-6,16,TGTGCCAGCAGCCGCATTTTGGGGTCGGCGAATTCACCCCTCCACTTT,CASSRILGSANSPLHF
NA,many,TRBV10-3,TRBJ1-1,13,TGTGCCATCAGTGAGCCTAACGGAGGAGGGGCTTTCTTT,CAISEPNGGGAFF
NA,many,TRBV20-1,TRBJ1-5,17,TGCAGTGCTAGATGGCCAGGAGGAACTTATAGCAATCAGCCCCAGCATTTT,CSARWPGGTYSNQPQHF
TRBD1,NA,TRBV10-3,TRBJ1-1,16,TGTGCCATCAGTTTCGCCGGGACAGGAGTGAACACTGAAGCTTTCTTT,CAISFAGTGVNTEAFF
NA,many,TRBV2,TRBJ2-1,13,TGTGCCAGCAGTGGATCCTTGGGCAATGAGCAGTTCTTC,CASSGSLGNEQFF
NA,NA,TRBV20-1,TRBJ1-2,14,TGCAGTGCTAGCGTAGCGGGTACTAACTATGGCTACACCTTC,CSASVAGTNYGYTF
NA,many,TRBV3-1,TRBJ1-5,15,TGTGCCAGCAGCCAAGAATGGGGGGTCGCCCAGCCCCAGCATTTT,CASSQEWGVAQPQHF
NA,few,TRBV20-1,TRBJ2-1,16,TGCAGTGCGGCGGGACAGTTGACCCGGGTTTGCAATGAGCAGTTCTTC,CSAAGQLTRVCNEQFF
NA,NA,TRBV3-1,TRBJ1-5,14,TGTGCCAGCAGCCAAGCCTGGGGGCAATCTCCCCAGCATTTT,CASSQAWGQSPQHF
NA,many,TRBV6-5,TRBJ2-7,14,TGTGCCAGCAGTTACGAGGGGGTCCAGTACGAGCAGTACTTC,CASSYEGVQYEQYF
NA,NA,TRBV21-1,TRBJ2-7,14,TGTGCCAGCAGCCGGTTGCGGGACTCCTACGAGCAGTACTTC,CASSRLRDSYEQYF
NA,NA,TRBV3-1,TRBJ2-3,14,TGTGCCAGCAGCCAAGATTTGCGATCAGATACGCAGTATTTT,CASSQDLRSDTQYF
NA,few,TRBV13,TRBJ1-1,11,TGTGCCAGCGGTGAGGTCGTTGAAGCTTTCTTT,CASGEVVEAFF
NA,many,TRBV5-1,TRBJ2-7,15,TGCGCCAGCAGCGAATCCGGGACACGCTCCTACGAGCAGTACTTC,CASSESGTRSYEQYF
NA,many,TRBV4-2,TRBJ1-1,15,TGTGCCAGCAGCCAAGATGGACATCCGAACACTGAAGCTTTCTTT,CASSQDGHPNTEAFF
TRBD2,few,TRBV7-8,TRBJ2-7,14,TGTGCCAGCAGCGGCGGGGGGTTGAGCTACGAGCAGTACTTC,CASSGGGLSYEQYF
NA,many,TRBV12-3/TRBV12-4,TRBJ2-3,14,TGTGCCAGCAGTTTTTCGTGGGGGATAGATACGCAGTATTTT,CASSFSWGIDTQYF
TRBD1,many,TRBV7-8,TRBJ1-2,14,TGTGCCAGCAGCTTAGGCAGGGGGCTTGGAGGCTACACCTTC,CASSLGRGLGGYTF
NA,many,TRBV5-1,TRBJ2-7,12,TGCGCCAGCAGCCCTCCTACCTACGAGCAGTACTTC,CASSPPTYEQYF
NA,many,TRBV20-1,TRBJ2-7,14,TGCAGTGCTAGAAAGCTCCCTCAGGTCTACGAGCAGTACTTC,CSARKLPQVYEQYF
TRBD1,few,TRBV28,TRBJ2-1,17,TGTGCCAGCAGTTCATACACCGGGACAGGGGATTTTGGTGAGCAGTTCTTC,CASSSYTGTGDFGEQFF
NA,few,TRBV7-2,TRBJ2-5,12,TGTGCCAGCAGCTTAGATTCGGAGACCCAGTACTTC,CASSLDSETQYF
NA,NA,TRBV7-9,TRBJ2-7,14,TGTGCCAGCAGCTCTCTGGAGAGAAACTACGAGCAGTACTTC,CASSSLERNYEQYF
TRBD1,few,TRBV5-1,TRBJ2-7,17,TGCGCCAGCAGCTACGCCCTAACAGGGGGCCAGTCCTACGAGCAGTACTTC,CASSYALTGGQSYEQYF
NA,many,TRBV28,TRBJ2-5,15,TGTGCCAGCACCGGCGGGGGCGCTTCCCAAGAGACCCAGTACTTC,CASTGGGASQETQYF
NA,NA,TRBV10-3,TRBJ2-7,13,TGTGCCATCAGCCTGGACGGAACCTACGAGCAGTACTTC,CAISLDGTYEQYF
NA,medium-sized,TRBV20-1,TRBJ2-5,14,TGCAGTGCTAGTCCGAACAGGGGAGGAGAGACCCAGTACTTC,CSASPNRGGETQYF
NA,NA,TRBV5-6,TRBJ1-1,15,TGTGCCAGCAGCTTAGATGGATTTGGCGACACTGAAGCTTTCTTT,CASSLDGFGDTEAFF
NA,many,TRBV7-9,TRBJ1-1,14,TGTGCCAGCAGCTTAAGGACGGATCACACTGAAGCTTTCTTT,CASSLRTDHTEAFF
TRBD1,NA,TRBV11-3,TRBJ2-5,16,TGTGCCAGCAGCTTAGGGCTTTCGGGACAGAAAGAGACCCAGTACTTC,CASSLGLSGQKETQYF
NA,few,TRBV10-3,TRBJ1-5,14,TGTGCCATCAGTGAGTCCGGGGACAATCAGCCCCAGCATTTT,CAISESGDNQPQHF
NA,NA,TRBV4-1,TRBJ2-3,15,TGCGCCAGCAGCGCCACTCCCCTCAAGGAAGATACGCAGTATTTT,CASSATPLKEDTQYF
NA,NA,TRBV7-8,TRBJ1-6,15,TGTGCCAGCAGCTTCGCCGGGGGAGCTAATTCACCCCTCCACTTT,CASSFAGGANSPLHF